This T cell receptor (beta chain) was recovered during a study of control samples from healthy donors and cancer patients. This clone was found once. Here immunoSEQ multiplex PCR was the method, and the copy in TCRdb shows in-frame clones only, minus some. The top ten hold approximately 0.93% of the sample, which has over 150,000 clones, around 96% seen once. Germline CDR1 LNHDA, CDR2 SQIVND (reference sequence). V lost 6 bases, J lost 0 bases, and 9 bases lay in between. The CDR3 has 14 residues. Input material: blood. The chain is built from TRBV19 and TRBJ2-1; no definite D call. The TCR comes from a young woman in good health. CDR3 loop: CASSWQSSYNEQFF. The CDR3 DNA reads TGTGCCAGTAGCTGGCAAAGCTCCTACAATGAGCAGTTCTTC.